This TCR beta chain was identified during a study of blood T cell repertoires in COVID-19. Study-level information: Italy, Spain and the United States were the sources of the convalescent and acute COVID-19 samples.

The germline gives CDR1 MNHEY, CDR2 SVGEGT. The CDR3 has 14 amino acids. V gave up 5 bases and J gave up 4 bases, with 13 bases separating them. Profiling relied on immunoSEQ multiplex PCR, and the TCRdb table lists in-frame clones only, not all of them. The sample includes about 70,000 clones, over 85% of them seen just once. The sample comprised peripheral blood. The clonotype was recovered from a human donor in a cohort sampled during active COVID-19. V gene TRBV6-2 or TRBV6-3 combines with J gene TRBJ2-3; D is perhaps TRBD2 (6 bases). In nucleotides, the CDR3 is TGTGCCAGCAGTCAAACAGCGGGCCCAGATACGCAGTATTTT. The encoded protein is CASSQTAGPDTQYF.